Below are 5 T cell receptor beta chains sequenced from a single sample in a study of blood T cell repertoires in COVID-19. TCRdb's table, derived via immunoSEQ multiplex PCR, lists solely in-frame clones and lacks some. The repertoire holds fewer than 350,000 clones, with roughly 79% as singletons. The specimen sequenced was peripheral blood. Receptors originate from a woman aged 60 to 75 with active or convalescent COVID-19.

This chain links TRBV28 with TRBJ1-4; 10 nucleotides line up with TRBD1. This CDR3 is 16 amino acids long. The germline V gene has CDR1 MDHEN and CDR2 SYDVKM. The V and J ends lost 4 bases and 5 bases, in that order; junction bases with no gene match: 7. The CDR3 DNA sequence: TGTGCCAGCAGTTCCGGGACAGGGGACCGCAATGAAAAACTGTTTTTT. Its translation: CASSSGTGDRNEKLFF.

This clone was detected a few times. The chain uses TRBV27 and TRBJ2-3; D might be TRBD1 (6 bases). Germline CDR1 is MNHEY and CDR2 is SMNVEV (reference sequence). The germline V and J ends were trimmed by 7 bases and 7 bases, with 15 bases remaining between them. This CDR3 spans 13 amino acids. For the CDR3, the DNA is TGTGCCAGCACCCTAATAGGGGGACATACGCAGTATTTT. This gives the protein CASTLIGGHTQYF.

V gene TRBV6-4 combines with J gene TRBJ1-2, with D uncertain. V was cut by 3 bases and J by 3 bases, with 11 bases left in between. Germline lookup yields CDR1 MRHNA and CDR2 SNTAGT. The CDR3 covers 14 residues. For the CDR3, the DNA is TGTGCCAGCAGTGAGACCGCGGGTGACTATGGCTACACCTTC. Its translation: CASSETAGDYGYTF.

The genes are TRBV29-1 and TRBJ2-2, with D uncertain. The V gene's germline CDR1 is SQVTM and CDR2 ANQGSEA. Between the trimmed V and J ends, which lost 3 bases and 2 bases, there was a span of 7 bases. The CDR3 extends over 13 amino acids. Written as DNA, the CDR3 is TGCAGCGTTGATGCTACCAACACCGGGGAGCTGTTTTTT. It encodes CSVDATNTGELFF.

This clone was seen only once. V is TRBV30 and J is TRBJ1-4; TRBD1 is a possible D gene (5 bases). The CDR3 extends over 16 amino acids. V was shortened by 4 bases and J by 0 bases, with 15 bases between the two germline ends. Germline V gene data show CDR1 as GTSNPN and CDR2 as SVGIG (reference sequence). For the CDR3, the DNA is TGTGCCTGGACCCCGACGGGGGGTGCAACTAATGAAAAACTGTTTTTT. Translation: CAWTPTGGATNEKLFF.